The present T cell receptor (beta chain) was sequenced within a study of CD8+CD57+ T cells in acquired aplastic anemia. The wider study: An average of 3.2 ug of DNA was obtained from sorted CD4+ and CD8+ cells. Broader study findings: Researchers report that twenty-nine CD8+ CDR3 sequences appeared in both patients and controls. Patients were compared with controls for CD8+ Simpson's diversity, and no significant difference emerged.

Only patients with CD8+CD57+ cell expansion on flow cytometry were chosen for sequencing. Among the patients, all had severe acquired aplastic anemia. CDR1 and CDR2 from the germline V gene are SNHLY and FYNNEI. The J segment lost 2 bases and the V segment lost 1 base, leaving 1 base of the junction unmatched. This CDR3 is built from 16 residues. Researchers used genomic DNA as the template to profile TCR beta VDJ and CDR3. TCRdb used MiXCR to reprocess the reads, holding one entry per CDR3 protein. The table lists 150,000 to 200,000 distinct CDR3 sequences, around half of them singletons. Worth noting for this clonotype: Its antigen is still unknown.

This chain joins TRBV2 and TRBJ2-1, with 11 bases identical to TRBD2. Sequenced: sorted CD4+, CD8+, or CD8+CD57+ T cells (not recorded which) from PBMCs. This TCR was sampled from a human donor with aplastic anemia. The CDR3, as DNA: TGTGCCAGCAGTGAAGGACTAGCGGGAACCTACAATGAGCAGTTCTTC. This gives the protein CASSEGLAGTYNEQFF.